The clone carrying this T cell receptor beta chain was picked up one time. The antigen is unknown. The source of the sample is a study of cytomegalovirus exposure and HLA in healthy donors. Findings and limits, study-wide: In a later analysis, HLA-associated TCR beta chains were more clonally expanded than equally common others.

PCR used 60 Vbeta primers and 13 Jbeta primers. Clones were sequenced by immunoSEQ multiplex PCR, and TCRdb holds only the in-frame ones, with some missing. The data show 35,000 to 40,000 clones, 85% to 95% seen once. J was trimmed by 0 bases and V by 4 bases; bases with no gene match: 13. This CDR3 is 18 amino acids long. The V gene's germline CDR1 is MNHNS and CDR2 SASEGT. Sequenced: PBMCs. This clonotype was sampled from a woman under 30 in good health and CMV-seronegative. V usage is TRBV6-1 and J usage is TRBJ2-3, with 7 positions matching TRBD2. CDR3 sequence (DNA): TGTGCCAGCAGTGGGCCGGCCACCTTTAGCGGGAGCACAGATACGCAGTATTTT. Its protein product is CASSGPATFSGSTDTQYF.